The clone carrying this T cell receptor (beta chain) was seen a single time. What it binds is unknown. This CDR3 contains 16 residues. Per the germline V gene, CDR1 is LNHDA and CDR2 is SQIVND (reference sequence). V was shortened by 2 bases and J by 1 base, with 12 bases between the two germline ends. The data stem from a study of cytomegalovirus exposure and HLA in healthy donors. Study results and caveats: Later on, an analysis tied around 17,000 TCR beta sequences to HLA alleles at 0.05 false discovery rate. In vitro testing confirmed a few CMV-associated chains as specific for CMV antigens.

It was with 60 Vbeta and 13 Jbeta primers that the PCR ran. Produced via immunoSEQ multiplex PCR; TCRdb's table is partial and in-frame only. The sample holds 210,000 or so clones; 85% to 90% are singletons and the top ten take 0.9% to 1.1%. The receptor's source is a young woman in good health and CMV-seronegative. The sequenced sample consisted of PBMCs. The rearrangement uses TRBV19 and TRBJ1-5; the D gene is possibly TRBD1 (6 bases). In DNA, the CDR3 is TGTGCCAGTAGTATAAGGGGTGGACAGAGCAATCAGCCCCAGCATTTT. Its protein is CASSIRGGQSNQPQHF.